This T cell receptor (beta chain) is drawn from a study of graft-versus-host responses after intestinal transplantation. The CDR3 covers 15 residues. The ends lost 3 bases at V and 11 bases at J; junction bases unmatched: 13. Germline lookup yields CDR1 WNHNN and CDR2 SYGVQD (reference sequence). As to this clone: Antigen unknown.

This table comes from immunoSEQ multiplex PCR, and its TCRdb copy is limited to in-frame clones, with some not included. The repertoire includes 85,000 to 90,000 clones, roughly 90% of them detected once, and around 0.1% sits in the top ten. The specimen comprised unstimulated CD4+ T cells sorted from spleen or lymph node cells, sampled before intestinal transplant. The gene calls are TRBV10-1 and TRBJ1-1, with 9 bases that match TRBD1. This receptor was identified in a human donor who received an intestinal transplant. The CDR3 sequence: CASSESHSGTGFAFF. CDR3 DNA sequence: TGCGCCAGCAGTGAATCACACTCCGGGACAGGGTTTGCTTTCTTT.